The 29 T cell receptor beta chains in this list originate from one sample, sequenced in a study of cytomegalovirus exposure and HLA in healthy donors. It was with 60 Vbeta and 13 Jbeta primers that the PCR ran. Data came from immunoSEQ multiplex PCR; TCRdb stores just in-frame clones and leaves some out. The table shows 110,000 or so clones, with about four fifths occurring only once. The sequencing sample was made of PBMCs. The receptors originated from a middle-aged woman in good health and CMV-seronegative.

The chain joins TRBV30 to TRBJ2-2, with 7 bases aligning to TRBD2. The junction had 6 bases not matched to a gene; V was cut back by 1 base and J by 4 bases. Germline CDR1 reads GTSNPN; CDR2 reads SVGIG (reference sequence). This CDR3 comprises 15 residues. The CDR3 DNA sequence: TGTGCCTGGAGTGGGGGGGGTCAGGTCACCGGGGAGCTGTTTTTT. Translation: CAWSGGGQVTGELFF.

The chain combines TRBV28 with TRBJ2-5, with D unresolved. In germline, CDR1 is MDHEN, CDR2 SYDVKM. V was pared by 2 bases and J by 5 bases, with 9 bases between. CDR3 length equals 13 residues. CDR3 coding DNA: TGTGCCAGCAGTTTACCGGTGGTGGAGACCCAGTACTTC. This sequence encodes CASSLPVVETQYF. The complete variable domain, with remaining parts taken from reference TRBV28 and TRBJ2-5, reads DVKVTQSSRYLVKRTGEKVFLECVQDMDHENMFWYRQDPGLGLRLIYFSYDVKMKEKGDIPEGYSVSREKKERFSLILESASTNQTSMYLCASSLPVVETQYFGPGTRLLVL.

In DNA form, the CDR3 reads TGTGCCAGCAGCCGAGGGACTAGTCAGGTGCGGGAGACCCAGTACTTC. Protein: CASSRGTSQVRETQYF. This chain connects TRBV7-3 to TRBJ2-5; 8 positions agree with TRBD2. V shed 5 bases, J shed 5 bases, and the junction held 13 bases outside the gene matches. The CDR3 totals 16 residues. Germline CDR1 and CDR2: SGHTA and FQGTGA.

CDR3 in amino acids: CASSVTSGITGELFF. In DNA, the CDR3 is TGTGCCAGCAGCGTTACTAGCGGGATAACCGGGGAGCTGTTTTTT. This chain uses TRBV9 with TRBJ2-2; 10 bases are shared with TRBD2. Germline V gives CDR1 SGDLS, CDR2 YYNGEE. J gave up 5 bases and V 2 bases, and 3 bases lay outside the gene matches. The CDR3 consists of 15 residues.

The chain recombines TRBV18 with TRBJ1-5, with 9 bases aligning to TRBD1. The CDR3 has 16 amino acids. CDR1 is KGHSH and CDR2 is LQKENI in the germline V gene. The V segment lost 3 bases and the J segment 6 bases; nucleotides outside the gene matches: 9. This chain's CDR3 is CASSPRGTGRGQPQHF. CDR3 sequence (DNA): TGTGCCAGCTCACCGCGCGGGACAGGGCGGGGTCAGCCCCAGCATTTT.

This chain uses TRBV7-6 with TRBJ1-1; perhaps TRBD1 as D (5 bases). Germline-derived CDR1 and CDR2 are SGHVS and FNYEAQ. Trimming took off 5 bases at V and 1 base at J, with 17 bases between the two ends. The CDR3 is 16 amino acids. The CDR3 is CASSLGSGTGNTEAFF. CDR3 sequence (DNA): TGTGCCAGCAGCCTCGGATCTGGAACAGGGAACACTGAAGCTTTCTTT.

This clone has more than one count but fewer than ten. The CDR3 region is CASSNPQGRYTF. The CDR3 nucleotides read TGTGCCAGCAGCAACCCACAGGGGCGCTACACCTTC. This rearrangement joins TRBV5-4 to TRBJ1-2; 7 nucleotides align to TRBD1. This CDR3 comprises 12 residues. The V gene's germline CDR1 is SGHNT and CDR2 YYREEE (reference sequence). Trimming cost V 4 bases and J 9 bases; bases outside gene matches: 6.

This chain joins TRBV15 and TRBJ2-2; maybe TRBD2 (6 bases). Trimming removed 0 bases from V and 0 bases from J, with 11 bases in between. The CDR3 spans 17 residues. CDR1 and CDR2 from the germline V gene are LNHNV and YYDKDF (reference sequence). This chain's CDR3 is CATSRDRGSSNTGELFF. CDR3 in DNA: TGTGCCACCAGCAGAGATCGGGGGTCCTCGAACACCGGGGAGCTGTTTTTT.

This clone appeared once. This chain joins TRBV4-2 and TRBJ1-5; 10 nucleotides align to TRBD1. V lost 2 bases to trimming and J lost 9 bases; unmatched junction nucleotides: 10. The CDR3 extends over 16 amino acids. CDR1 and CDR2 (germline): LGHNA, YNFKEQ. CDR3 sequence (DNA): TGTGCCAGCAGCCAAAACCGGGACAGGGGCTCGCGGCCCCAGCATTTT. Amino acids: CASSQNRDRGSRPQHF.

The chain combines TRBV28 with TRBJ2-7; D gene ambiguous. Germline V gene sequence: CDR1 MDHEN, CDR2 SYDVKM. Trimming took 2 bases from V and 3 from J, leaving 8 bases between them. This CDR3 spans 13 amino acids. The DNA for the CDR3 is TGTGCCAGCAGTTTAGGGCAATACTACGAGCAGTACTTC. Its translation is CASSLGQYYEQYF.

The chain carries TRBV6-6 and TRBJ2-5, with unresolved D. The V gene's germline CDR1 is MNHNY and CDR2 SVGAGI (reference sequence). This CDR3 region has 15 residues. The germline V and J ends were trimmed by 7 bases and 5 bases, with 20 bases remaining between them. The DNA of the CDR3 is TGTGCCAGCACCTCCACCCCCAACCTACGGGAGACCCAGTACTTC. Amino acids: CASTSTPNLRETQYF.

The gene calls are TRBV7-9 and TRBJ2-6; no clear D. Germline CDR1 and CDR2: SEHNR and FQNEAQ (reference sequence). This CDR3 comprises 15 residues. V lost 8 bases and J 0 bases, leaving 11 bases between the germline ends. The CDR3 sequence: CASGTADSGANVLTF. Here the CDR3 DNA reads TGTGCCAGCGGAACAGCTGACTCTGGGGCCAACGTCCTGACTTTC.

The chain recombines TRBV15 with TRBJ2-1; 14 bases fit TRBD2. The J segment lost 0 bases and the V segment lost 5 bases, leaving 12 bases of the junction unmatched. The CDR3 consists of 20 residues. The germline V gene has CDR1 LNHNV and CDR2 YYDKDF (reference sequence). The CDR3 coding sequence is TGTGCCACCAGCGCGATCCTTGGACTAGCGGGGGGCCACTCCTACAATGAGCAGTTCTTC. Protein product: CATSAILGLAGGHSYNEQFF.

The gene calls are TRBV28 and TRBJ2-7; TRBD1 aligns across 8 bases. Trimming took 11 bases from V and 2 from J; bases not matched to a gene: 5. The CDR3 covers 12 residues. Germline V gene sequence: CDR1 MDHEN, CDR2 SYDVKM. The CDR3 region has the DNA TGTGCCGGGGGGACAGGAGCCTACGAGCAGTACTTC. Its translation is CAGGTGAYEQYF.

This chain links TRBV4-1 with TRBJ2-7; 7 bases fit TRBD1. This CDR3 region has 16 residues. With 0 bases clipped from V and 4 bases from J, the junction kept 9 bases outside the gene matches. CDR1 and CDR2 (germline): MGHRA, YSYEKL. This CDR3 is CASSQDQGQTIYEQYF. DNA of the CDR3: TGCGCCAGCAGCCAAGATCAGGGACAGACGATTTACGAGCAGTACTTC.

The V call is TRBV2, the J call TRBJ2-5; 15 bases agree with TRBD2. Gene TRBJ2-7 matches the end of the DNA better, so the J call may be wrong. CDR3 length: 18 amino acids. Germline V gene data show CDR1 as SNHLY and CDR2 as FYNNEI. CDR3 residues: CASRDGTSGGSRFYEQYF. CDR3 nucleotide sequence: TGTGCCAGCAGGGACGGGACTAGCGGGGGGTCAAGGTTCTACGAGCAGTACTTC.

This clone came up once. The rearrangement uses TRBV7-9 and TRBJ2-2; the D gene is possibly TRBD1 (6 bases). Trimming removed 6 bases at V and 6 bases at J, with 8 bases between. In germline, CDR1 is SEHNR, CDR2 FQNEAQ (reference sequence). The CDR3 totals 12 residues. The CDR3 bases are TGTGCCAGCAGTCAGGGGCCCGGGGAGCTGTTTTTT. Its protein product is CASSQGPGELFF. The whole variable domain, remainder taken from reference TRBV7-9 and TRBJ2-2, is DTGVSQNPRHKITKRGQNVTFRCDPISEHNRLYWYRQTLGQGPEFLTYFQNEAQLEKSRLLSDRFSAERPKGSFSTLEIQRTEQGDSAMYLCASSQGPGELFFGEGSRLTVL.

The chain carries TRBV5-4 and TRBJ1-6, with TRBD1 matching 8 bases. Germline lookup yields CDR1 SGHNT and CDR2 YYREEE (reference sequence). J gave up 11 bases and V 5 bases, and 6 bases lay outside the gene matches. This CDR3 is 13 amino acids long. This chain's CDR3 is CASSGQGIAPLHF. The CDR3 DNA is TGTGCCAGCAGTGGACAGGGAATCGCACCCCTCCACTTT.

V gene TRBV7-2 combines with J gene TRBJ2-1; 9 positions agree with TRBD2. Unmatched junction bases numbered 15, after V lost 5 bases and J lost 10 bases. This CDR3 region has 16 residues. Germline V gene data show CDR1 as SGHTA and CDR2 as FQGNSA. The CDR3 nucleotides read TGTGCCAGCAGCCGACTCAACCGGGGACTAGCTGGGGAGCAGTTCTTC. Protein product: CASSRLNRGLAGEQFF.

V and J are TRBV5-1 and TRBJ1-2; D is unclear. Trimming took off 7 bases at V and 4 bases at J, with 17 bases between the two ends. This CDR3 is built from 14 residues. Germline V gene lookup returns CDR1 SGHRS and CDR2 YFSETQ. CDR3 protein: CASSIQEKSYGYTF. In DNA form, the CDR3 reads TGCGCCAGCTCTATCCAAGAGAAGAGCTATGGCTACACCTTC.

This rearrangement joins TRBV7-8 to TRBJ2-3; 9 nucleotides match TRBD2. V trimming: 0 bases; J trimming: 0 bases; junction bases outside the gene matches: 7. The CDR3 has 18 residues. CDR1 and CDR2 from the germline V gene are SGHVS and FQNEAQ. DNA of the CDR3: TGTGCCAGCAGCTTAGCCTATAGCGGGGGAACTAGCACAGATACGCAGTATTTT. It encodes CASSLAYSGGTSTDTQYF.

V gene TRBV18 combines with J gene TRBJ1-1, with unresolved D. The CDR3 length is 15 residues. CDR1 and CDR2 from the germline V gene are KGHSH and LQKENI. V was clipped by 0 bases and J by 3 bases, with 11 bases between them. The CDR3 loop reads CASSPPSRSYTEAFF. The CDR3 bases are TGTGCCAGCTCACCACCGAGTAGAAGCTACACTGAAGCTTTCTTT.

The rearrangement links TRBV29-1 to TRBJ1-2; D is ambiguous. The CDR3 is 14 residues long. In germline, CDR1 is SQVTM, CDR2 ANQGSEA. V lost 1 base, J lost 3 bases, and 12 bases lay in between. The CDR3 DNA sequence: TGCAGCGTTGAAGGTCCGGGGAACTACTATGGCTACACCTTC. As protein: CSVEGPGNYYGYTF.

The chain combines TRBV6-5 with TRBJ1-5, with 8 positions matching TRBD1. Losses at the gene ends were 2 bases for V and 7 bases for J; bases not matched to a gene: 7. The CDR3 totals 15 residues. Germline V gene sequence: CDR1 MNHEY, CDR2 SVGAGI. CDR3 DNA sequence: TGTGCCAGCAGTTACGACCCCAGGGGGCGACAGCCCCAGCATTTT. It codes for CASSYDPRGRQPQHF.

The chain couples TRBV7-8 to TRBJ1-1, with D possibly TRBD1 on 5 matching bases. CDR3 size: 14 residues. From germline, CDR1 is SGHVS and CDR2 FQNEAQ. The V and J ends lost 6 bases and 5 bases respectively, with 16 bases between them. Here the CDR3 reads CASRVVAGRTEAFF. The CDR3 nucleotides read TGTGCCAGCAGGGTGGTTGCAGGGCGAACTGAAGCTTTCTTT.

This chain connects TRBV7-9 to TRBJ2-2, with D maybe TRBD1 (6 bases). The CDR3 covers 19 residues. V was trimmed by 5 bases and J by 0 bases, leaving 22 bases between them. The germline V gene has CDR1 SEHNR and CDR2 FQNEAQ (reference sequence). CDR3 coding DNA: TGTGCCAGCAGCCTACCGCCTCTCTTGACAGGTACGAACACCGGGGAGCTGTTTTTT. Protein sequence: CASSLPPLLTGTNTGELFF.

The chain is built from TRBV4-2 and TRBJ1-1; D possibly corresponds to TRBD1 (5 bases). V lost 4 bases and J 0 bases, leaving 9 bases between the germline ends. Germline assignment: CDR1 LGHNA and CDR2 YNFKEQ. This CDR3 region has 14 residues. The CDR3 DNA reads TGTGCCAGCAGCCTGACAGTATTGAACACTGAAGCTTTCTTT. Protein sequence: CASSLTVLNTEAFF.

The rearrangement joins TRBV30 to TRBJ1-5; D might be TRBD1 (5 bases). The V and J ends lost 1 base and 0 bases respectively, with 16 bases between them. In germline, CDR1 is GTSNPN, CDR2 SVGIG (reference sequence). CDR3 size: 17 residues. The CDR3 nucleotides are TGTGCCTGGAGTGGGTCATTTGGGGCATCTAGCAATCAGCCCCAGCATTTT. Protein sequence: CAWSGSFGASSNQPQHF.

This clone was found a few times. V gene TRBV2 combines with J gene TRBJ1-5; the match to TRBD1 covers 7 bases. Germline loops: CDR1 SNHLY, CDR2 FYNNEI. Trimming removed 6 bases from V and 9 bases from J; junction bases left unmatched: 5. This CDR3 is built from 12 residues. In DNA, the CDR3 is TGTGCCAGCAGCACACAGGGGCGGCCCCAGCATTTT. The encoded protein is CASSTQGRPQHF.